This T cell receptor (beta chain) was captured in a study of cytomegalovirus exposure and HLA in healthy donors. Primers: 60 Vbeta forward and 13 Jbeta reverse. Method: immunoSEQ multiplex PCR; TCRdb's copy keeps in-frame clones and lacks some. The sample comprises about 160,000 clones, approximately 80% of which are singletons, and about 6.3% rests with the top ten. This clone was recorded once. As yet, its antigen is unknown. The CDR3 runs 14 residues. Trimming removed 4 bases at V and 1 base at J, with 10 bases between. Germline V CDR1 and CDR2: WNHNN, SYGVQD (reference sequence). Study-level points and caveats: Immune exposure data for these donors was limited to CMV serostatus. Some V segments, including TRBV6-2 and TRBV6-3, were excluded as indistinguishable. Analysis performed later showed TCR beta chains linked to HLA being more clonally expanded than equally common others.

This TCR derives from a male donor in good health and CMV-seropositive. Sequenced: PBMCs. This rearrangement joins TRBV10-1 to TRBJ1-1, with unresolved D. CDR3 sequence (DNA): TGCGCCAGCAGTGGGGCGTGTTGGAACACTGAAGCTTTCTTT. Its translation: CASSGACWNTEAFF.